The 28 T cell receptor beta chains in this list originate from one sample, sequenced in a study of cytomegalovirus exposure and HLA in healthy donors. 13 Jbeta primers and 60 Vbeta primers were used for the PCR. TCRdb's copy holds only in-frame clones and misses some; the assay was immunoSEQ multiplex PCR. The sample consists of some 130,000 clones, 80% of them appearing once. Source material: PBMCs. The receptors shown here come from a male donor in good health and CMV-seronegative.

This chain joins TRBV5-1 and TRBJ1-2; TRBD1 matches 7 bases. This CDR3 spans 15 amino acids. Germline CDR1 reads SGHRS; CDR2 reads YFSETQ. The junction had 5 bases not matched to a gene; V was cut back by 0 bases and J by 3 bases. Written as DNA, the CDR3 is TGCGCCAGCAGCTTGGACGAGGGGGCAGACTATGGCTACACCTTC. The encoded protein is CASSLDEGADYGYTF.

This clone was recorded once. Other DNA sequences from this sample encode an identical CDR3 as well. The V call is TRBV4-1, the J call TRBJ2-2, with 7 bases aligning to TRBD1. The V gene's germline CDR1 is MGHRA and CDR2 YSYEKL. V lost 6 bases to trimming and J lost 8 bases; unmatched junction nucleotides: 9. CDR3 size: 14 residues. CDR3 loop: CASSTGQTFGELFF. The CDR3 nucleotides read TGCGCCAGCAGTACGGGACAGACCTTTGGGGAGCTGTTTTTT.

This clone was seen a few times. The chain joins TRBV30 to TRBJ2-7; 10 nucleotides align to TRBD2. V lost 4 bases, J lost 5 bases, and 5 bases stayed unmatched. The CDR3 is made up of 13 amino acids. Germline CDR1 GTSNPN, CDR2 SVGIG (reference sequence). CDR3 nucleotide sequence: TGTGCCTGGAAGAGCGGGAGGGCCAACGAGCAGTACTTC. Translated: CAWKSGRANEQYF.

The V gene is TRBV2, the J gene TRBJ1-1; weak D call: TRBD1 (6 bases). Germline V gene data show CDR1 as SNHLY and CDR2 as FYNNEI. The CDR3 runs to 13 residues. Trimming took off 6 bases at V and 1 base at J, with 9 bases between the two ends. In DNA, the CDR3 is TGTGCCAGCAGAGAGGACAGGAACACTGAAGCTTTCTTT. Its protein is CASREDRNTEAFF.

The chain recombines TRBV6-1 with TRBJ2-7, with 9 positions matching TRBD2. The CDR3 spans 14 residues. Germline V gives CDR1 MNHNS, CDR2 SASEGT. With V trimmed by 8 bases and J by 2 bases, 7 bases remained unmatched. CDR3 DNA sequence: TGTGCCAGCCTCCCCCTAGCGGGACCCTACGAGCAGTACTTC. Translated: CASLPLAGPYEQYF.

The rearrangement joins TRBV6-4 to TRBJ2-3; 11 bases are a match to TRBD2. The CDR3 is 14 amino acids. Germline assignment: CDR1 MRHNA and CDR2 SNTAGT. J gave up 3 bases and V 9 bases, and 5 bases lay outside the gene matches. This chain's CDR3 is CASNSGGATDTQYF. CDR3 bases: TGTGCCAGTAATAGCGGGGGGGCGACAGATACGCAGTATTTT.

V usage is TRBV9 and J usage is TRBJ1-1; the match to TRBD1 covers 10 bases. The germline V gene has CDR1 SGDLS and CDR2 YYNGEE. This CDR3 is built from 17 residues. Germline trimming cut 3 bases from V and 0 bases from J; bases unmatched to any gene: 8. Here the CDR3 reads CASSGQGALGLNTEAFF. The CDR3 bases are TGTGCCAGCAGCGGACAGGGGGCGCTTGGATTGAACACTGAAGCTTTCTTT. Complete variable domain (other parts from reference TRBV9 and TRBJ1-1): DSGVTQTPKHLITATGQRVTLRCSPRSGDLSVYWYQQSLDQGLQFLIQYYNGEERAKGNILERFSAQQFPDLHSELNLSSLELGDSALYFCASSGQGALGLNTEAFFGQGTRLTVV.

This sequence joins TRBV27 and TRBJ1-1; TRBD1 agrees at 8 bases. CDR1 is MNHEY and CDR2 is SMNVEV in the germline V gene (reference sequence). CDR3 length: 14 amino acids. V trimming: 6 bases; J trimming: 5 bases; junction bases outside the gene matches: 8. The CDR3 is CASSFTGGGTEAFF. For the CDR3, the DNA is TGTGCCAGCAGCTTCACAGGGGGTGGAACTGAAGCTTTCTTT.

This clone was picked up one time. The chain uses TRBV7-9 and TRBJ1-1, with D tentatively TRBD1 (5 bases). The CDR3 consists of 14 residues. CDR1 is SEHNR and CDR2 is FQNEAQ in the germline V gene (reference sequence). Trimming cost V 2 bases and J 7 bases, with 14 bases left between them. In DNA, the CDR3 is TGTGCCAGCAGCTTAAGGGGAGGGGCCATTGAAGCTTTCTTT. Translated: CASSLRGGAIEAFF.

This clone was detected a few times. The V and J genes are TRBV6-1 and TRBJ2-5, with TRBD1 as a possible D gene (5 bases). Looked up from germline, CDR1 is MNHNS and CDR2 is SASEGT. The CDR3 runs 13 residues. V was shortened by 1 base and J by 5 bases, with 8 bases between the two germline ends. CDR3 coding DNA: TGTGCCAGCAGTGAAGGACAGCTGGAGACCCAGTACTTC. Its translation is CASSEGQLETQYF.

The rearrangement links TRBV5-5 to TRBJ2-1; 7 bases agree with TRBD2. The CDR3 is made up of 17 amino acids. Germline trimming cut 4 bases from V and 4 bases from J; bases unmatched to any gene: 14. The germline gives CDR1 SGHKS, CDR2 YYEKEE (reference sequence). The CDR3 here is CASSGYAELAAYNEQFF. CDR3 DNA sequence: TGTGCCAGCAGCGGGTACGCAGAGCTAGCGGCTTACAATGAGCAGTTCTTC.

The V gene is TRBV13, the J gene TRBJ2-1, with 9 bases identical to TRBD2. The V gene end was trimmed by 5 bases and the J gene end by 8 bases; junction bases not matched to a gene: 13. The CDR3 length is 16 residues. Looked up from germline, CDR1 is PRHDT and CDR2 is FYEKMQ (reference sequence). The DNA of the CDR3 is TGTGCCAGCAGCGCCCCATCGGGTAGCGGGAGTTATGAGCAGTTCTTC. Amino acids: CASSAPSGSGSYEQFF.

CDR3 DNA sequence: TGCGCCAGCAGCTTGGGACAGCCTGCTAGCACAGATACGCAGTATTTT. Translation gives CASSLGQPASTDTQYF. The gene calls are TRBV5-1 and TRBJ2-3; weak D call: TRBD1 (5 bases). Germline V gene sequence: CDR1 SGHRS, CDR2 YFSETQ. CDR3 length equals 16 residues. Trimming removed 0 bases from V and 0 bases from J, with 11 bases in between.

The chain uses TRBV19 and TRBJ2-7; D ambiguous. Germline loops: CDR1 LNHDA, CDR2 SQIVND (reference sequence). This CDR3 is 14 amino acids long. Trimming cost V 0 bases and J 0 bases, with 6 bases left between them. In nucleotides, the CDR3 is TGTGCCAGTAGTATAGACGCGAGCTCCTACGAGCAGTACTTC. Its protein is CASSIDASSYEQYF.

The gene calls are TRBV18 and TRBJ1-4; 8 nucleotides agree with TRBD1. The length of the CDR3 is 14 residues. Germline CDR1 KGHSH, CDR2 LQKENI. The junction had 4 bases not matched to a gene; V was cut back by 3 bases and J by 7 bases. This chain's CDR3 is CASSPLQGGEKLFF. The CDR3 bases are TGTGCCAGCTCACCCCTACAGGGGGGTGAAAAACTGTTTTTT. The entire variable domain, with the rest obtained from reference TRBV18 and TRBJ1-4, is as follows: NAGVMQNPRHLVRRRGQEARLRCSPMKGHSHVYWYRQLPEEGLKFMVYLQKENIIDESGMPKERFSAEFPKEGPSILRIQQVVRGDSAAYFCASSPLQGGEKLFFGSGTQLSVL.

The table lists this clone with a few counts. The chain employs TRBV4-3 and TRBJ1-2, with 10 bases that match TRBD1. Germline CDR1 reads LGHNA; CDR2 reads YSLEER. V was clipped by 0 bases and J by 7 bases; unmatched bases: 8. CDR3 size: 16 residues. The CDR3 protein is CASSQEILGQGLGYTF. DNA for the CDR3: TGCGCCAGCAGCCAAGAGATCTTGGGACAGGGGCTTGGCTACACCTTC.

The chain joins TRBV7-2 to TRBJ1-2, with 7 bases matching TRBD1. The germline CDR1 and CDR2 sequences are SGHTA and FQGNSA. The J segment lost 2 bases and the V segment lost 5 bases, leaving 2 bases of the junction unmatched. The CDR3 is made up of 13 amino acids. CDR3: CASSRDRNYGYTF. DNA for the CDR3: TGTGCCAGCAGCCGGGACAGAAACTATGGCTACACCTTC.

The chain links TRBV9 to TRBJ2-3; 10 bases are a match to TRBD2. From germline, CDR1 is SGDLS and CDR2 YYNGEE. The V gene end was trimmed by 4 bases and the J gene end by 6 bases; junction bases not matched to a gene: 8. The length of the CDR3 is 15 residues. CDR3 region: CASSPSGGAGDTQYF. DNA for the CDR3: TGTGCCAGCAGCCCAAGCGGGGGGGCGGGGGATACGCAGTATTTT.

The genes are TRBV5-1 and TRBJ2-1, with 8 bases lining up with TRBD2. Per the germline V gene, CDR1 is SGHRS and CDR2 is YFSETQ. The trim removed 1 base at V and 2 bases at J, leaving 8 bases unmatched. The CDR3 is 17 residues long. The DNA for the CDR3 is TGCGCCAGCAGCTTGATAGGGACTAGTATTACCTACAATGAGCAGTTCTTC. This sequence encodes CASSLIGTSITYNEQFF. Full variable domain (rest looked up from reference TRBV5-1 and TRBJ2-1): KAGVTQTPRYLIKTRGQQVTLSCSPISGHRSVSWYQQTPGQGLQFLFEYFSETQRNKGNFPGRFSGRQFSNSRSEMNVSTLELGDSALYLCASSLIGTSITYNEQFFGPGTRLTVL.

The chain carries TRBV30 and TRBJ1-1; TRBD1 might be the D (6 bases). The CDR3 consists of 13 residues. Germline lookup yields CDR1 GTSNPN and CDR2 SVGIG (reference sequence). Deletions cut 3 bases from V and 4 bases from J, with 12 bases between. In nucleotides, the CDR3 is TGTGCCTGGAGATACCGGGACATCACTGAAGCTTTCTTT. Amino acids: CAWRYRDITEAFF.

The CDR3: CASGRDTTYEQYF. DNA for the CDR3: TGCGCCAGCGGCCGGGACACGACCTACGAGCAGTACTTC. The V gene is TRBV5-1, the J gene TRBJ2-7; D is possibly TRBD1 (6 bases). The CDR3 spans 13 residues. Deletions cut 7 bases from V and 2 bases from J, with 13 bases between. Germline assignment: CDR1 SGHRS and CDR2 YFSETQ.

The rearrangement uses TRBV5-1 and TRBJ2-5; 7 nucleotides line up with TRBD1. The J call may not be correct, given that the DNA end is closer to TRBJ2-7. This CDR3 region has 15 residues. Germline CDR1 and CDR2: SGHRS and YFSETQ. The CDR3 sequence is CASSFRAGGSYEQYF. Written as DNA, the CDR3 is TGCGCCAGCAGCTTTAGGGCAGGGGGCTCCTACGAGCAGTACTTC.

The chain uses TRBV2 and TRBJ1-2; a possible D gene is TRBD1 (5 bases). Germline V CDR1 and CDR2: SNHLY, FYNNEI. CDR3 length equals 14 residues. V was pared by 3 bases and J by 8 bases, with 16 bases between. CDR3 sequence reads: CASSEAGGVGGYTF. In DNA form, the CDR3 reads TGTGCCAGCAGTGAGGCTGGGGGGGTGGGGGGCTACACCTTC.

Comment on this clone: At one boundary the junction diverges from the germline segment, which might be a read error. This sequence joins TRBV7-9 and TRBJ1-6; 7 nucleotides match TRBD1. Germline lookup yields CDR1 SEHNR and CDR2 FQNEAQ (reference sequence). The CDR3 sequence is 16 residues long. Here the CDR3 DNA reads TGTTCCAGCAGCTTCCGAGACAGGGACCTCCGTTCACCCCTCCACTTT. Its translation: CSSSFRDRDLRSPLHF.

This chain connects TRBV7-6 to TRBJ2-5; D may be TRBD2 (6 bases). V was cut by 5 bases and J by 5 bases, with 18 bases left in between. CDR3 size: 15 residues. Germline V gives CDR1 SGHVS, CDR2 FNYEAQ. In DNA, the CDR3 is TGTGCCAGCAGCGTAGTAGCGGACCAAGGGGAGACCCAGTACTTC. Translated: CASSVVADQGETQYF.

In this sample, this clone turned up once. CDR3 coding DNA: TGTGCCAGCAGCTTTGGCGGTCAGCGGGGGGGCAGAGAGACCCAGTACTTC. Translated: CASSFGGQRGGRETQYF. The chain couples TRBV5-4 to TRBJ2-5; TRBD2 matches 10 bases. V shed 2 bases, J shed 4 bases, and the junction held 11 bases outside the gene matches. The CDR3 length is 17 residues. From germline, CDR1 is SGHNT and CDR2 YYREEE (reference sequence).

The chain links TRBV29-1 to TRBJ2-2; 7 bases align to TRBD1. With V trimmed by 7 bases and J by 5 bases, 4 bases remained unmatched. Germline V gene sequence: CDR1 SQVTM, CDR2 ANQGSEA. This CDR3 is built from 12 residues. The CDR3 loop is CSAQGKTGELFF. The CDR3, as DNA: TGCAGCGCACAGGGGAAGACCGGGGAGCTGTTTTTT.

The chain couples TRBV10-3 to TRBJ1-1; the D gene is possibly TRBD1 (6 bases). V was shortened by 4 bases and J by 0 bases, with 12 bases between the two germline ends. Germline V lookup: CDR1 ENHRY, CDR2 SYGVKD. This CDR3 contains 15 residues. CDR3 protein: CAISGGQSMNTEAFF. CDR3 bases: TGTGCCATCAGTGGTGGACAGTCTATGAACACTGAAGCTTTCTTT.